The sequence of this TCR beta chain was determined in a study of blood T cell repertoires in COVID-19. CDR1 SNHLY and CDR2 FYNNEI come from the germline V gene. This CDR3 is 12 amino acids long. J gave up 15 bases and V 2 bases, and 5 bases lay outside the gene matches. Data came from immunoSEQ multiplex PCR; TCRdb stores just in-frame clones and leaves some out. The sample contains about 200,000 clones, roughly 86% of which appear only once. The sequence was obtained from a woman aged 40 to 50 with acute or convalescent COVID-19. The sample was peripheral blood. The chain combines TRBV2 with TRBJ2-1, with 9 bases identical to TRBD2. The CDR3 loop is CASSEMGLARFF. The CDR3 DNA follows: TGTGCCAGCAGTGAAATGGGACTAGCTCGGTTCTTC.